Listed below are T cell receptor beta chains from one sample, sequenced in a study of OX40 agonist ivuxolimab in advanced cancers. Produced via immunoSEQ multiplex PCR; TCRdb's table is partial and in-frame only. The sample holds 35,000 to 40,000 clones, about 82% seen once. The specimen comprised CD4+ or CD8+ T cells sorted from blood, sampled in a trial of the OX40 agonist ivuxolimab. Receptor source: an adult with an advanced solid tumor such as melanoma, head and neck, liver or kidney cancer. Each CDR3 is given with its conserved first and last residue. Fields, in order: D gene, CDR3 length, clone size, V gene, J gene, CDR3 protein, CDR3 DNA. The D gene is left open where the match is weak. The size field is filled for only some rows; it gives once, few, many or a size class.

TRBD1	14	.	TRBV29-1	TRBJ1-2	CSVEAPGQGFGYTF	TGCAGCGTTGAGGCCCCGGGACAGGGGTTTGGCTACACCTTC
.	14	.	TRBV6-5	TRBJ2-7	CASSYYSPLYEQYF	TGTGCCAGCAGTTACTACAGCCCCCTCTACGAGCAGTACTTC
TRBD1	18	few	TRBV13	TRBJ1-3	CASSYTGTAVFSGNTIYF	TGTGCCAGCAGCTATACCGGGACAGCAGTTTTCTCTGGAAACACCATATATTTT
.	14	.	TRBV7-9	TRBJ1-4	CASSLNSGGEKLFF	TGTGCCAGCAGCTTAAATTCGGGCGGTGAAAAACTGTTTTTT
.	14	once	TRBV5-1	TRBJ2-3	CASSLERGTDTQYF	TGCGCCAGCAGCTTGGAAAGGGGCACAGATACGCAGTATTTT
TRBD2	14	.	TRBV9	TRBJ2-7	CASSVAGGRDEQYF	TGTGCCAGCAGCGTAGCGGGAGGAAGAGACGAGCAGTACTTC
.	15	.	TRBV7-3	TRBJ2-1	CASSSQRRSYNEQFF	TGTGCCAGCAGCTCGCAGCGCCGCTCCTACAATGAGCAGTTCTTC
.	14	.	TRBV11-2	TRBJ1-2	CASSTGSQGPGYTF	TGTGCCAGCAGCACAGGATCCCAGGGTCCTGGCTACACCTTC
.	15	.	TRBV5-1	TRBJ1-1	CASSLGGVLNTEAFF	TGCGCCAGCAGCCTTGGTGGGGTTTTGAACACTGAAGCTTTCTTT
.	16	.	TRBV18	TRBJ2-1	CASSPIRLGGYNEQFF	TGTGCCAGCTCACCAATACGACTAGGGGGGTACAATGAGCAGTTCTTC
.	11	.	TRBV11-2	TRBJ2-3	CASSSGNAQYF	TGTGCCAGCAGCTCCGGAAATGCGCAGTATTTT
.	17	.	TRBV4-3	TRBJ1-4	CASSQGGRGATNEKLFF	TGCGCCAGCAGCCAAGGGGGACGGGGTGCAACTAATGAAAAACTGTTTTTT
TRBD2	13	.	TRBV30	TRBJ2-7	CAWSVAGIYEQYF	TGTGCCTGGAGTGTAGCGGGGATCTACGAGCAGTACTTC
TRBD1	15	.	TRBV4-1	TRBJ2-5	CASSQLGQPQETQYF	TGCGCCAGCAGCCAGTTGGGACAGCCCCAAGAGACCCAGTACTTC
.	17	.	TRBV5-1	TRBJ1-4	CASSPGQIGRANEKLFF	TGCGCCAGCAGCCCGGGCCAGATAGGGAGGGCTAATGAAAAACTGTTTTTT
.	13	.	TRBV7-8	TRBJ2-7	CASSSRLPYEQYF	TGTGCCAGCAGTTCCAGGCTACCTTACGAGCAGTACTTC
.	13	.	TRBV28	TRBJ1-2	CASSFGAHYGYTF	TGTGCCAGCAGTTTCGGGGCGCACTATGGCTACACCTTC
TRBD2	15	.	TRBV4-3	TRBJ2-7	CASTVLAGDPHEQYF	TGCGCCAGCACAGTACTAGCGGGAGACCCCCACGAGCAGTACTTC
.	11	few	TRBV7-2	TRBJ2-5	CASSLWETQYF	TGTGCCAGCAGCTTATGGGAGACCCAGTACTTC
.	14	.	TRBV28	TRBJ2-7	CASSQAPSSYEQYF	TGTGCCAGCAGTCAGGCGCCCAGCTCCTACGAGCAGTACTTC
.	14	.	TRBV19	TRBJ1-2	CASSILGLEPGYTF	TGTGCCAGTAGTATTTTGGGGTTGGAGCCTGGCTACACCTTC
.	13	.	TRBV29-1	TRBJ2-2	CSVETGNTGELFF	TGCAGCGTTGAAACAGGGAACACCGGGGAGCTGTTTTTT
TRBD1	17	once	TRBV19	TRBJ1-5	CASSFSDRGFGNQPQHF	TGTGCCAGTAGCTTCTCGGACAGGGGGTTTGGCAATCAGCCCCAGCATTTT
.	17	.	TRBV5-4	TRBJ1-6	CASSQERSPGRDSPLHF	TGTGCCAGCAGCCAAGAACGTAGCCCGGGGAGGGATTCACCCCTCCACTTT
.	14	few	TRBV28	TRBJ1-1	CASIGSGLGTEAFF	TGTGCCAGCATCGGATCAGGCCTGGGTACTGAAGCTTTCTTT
.	13	.	TRBV7-2	TRBJ1-2	CASGGAVPYGYTF	TGTGCCAGCGGGGGGGCAGTGCCCTATGGCTACACCTTC
.	15	.	TRBV9	TRBJ1-6	CASSVGSSYNSPLHF	TGTGCCAGCAGCGTAGGGAGCTCCTATAATTCACCCCTCCACTTT
.	16	.	TRBV21-1	TRBJ2-5	CASRKDRGGVAETQYF	TGTGCCAGCAGGAAAGATAGAGGAGGTGTGGCAGAGACCCAGTACTTC
.	14	.	TRBV19	TRBJ1-2	CASKYGEGRSGYTF	TGTGCCAGTAAATATGGGGAGGGGAGGAGCGGCTACACCTTC
TRBD1	15	.	TRBV2	TRBJ1-1	CASVPGQGLNTEAFF	TGTGCCAGCGTACCGGGACAGGGGTTGAACACTGAAGCTTTCTTT
.	16	once	TRBV7-3	TRBJ2-3	CASSQAGTPSTDTQYF	TGTGCCAGCAGCCAAGCCGGGACACCAAGCACAGATACGCAGTATTTT
TRBD1	17	.	TRBV27	TRBJ1-2	CASSLSGGQAVNYGYTF	TGTGCCAGCAGTTTATCTGGGGGACAGGCCGTTAACTATGGCTACACCTTC
TRBD1	14	few	TRBV25-1	TRBJ2-5	CASGQLQGRETQYF	TGTGCCAGCGGTCAATTACAGGGGCGGGAGACCCAGTACTTC
.	13	.	TRBV7-6	TRBJ1-1	CASSPGGDTEAFF	TGTGCCAGCAGCCCGGGGGGAGACACTGAAGCTTTCTTT
TRBD2	15	.	TRBV28	TRBJ2-7	CASSLPQRGAYEQYF	TGTGCCAGCAGTTTACCCCAGCGGGGGGCCTACGAGCAGTACTTC
.	16	.	TRBV6-6	TRBJ2-7	CASSYSIRALTDEQYF	TGTGCCAGCAGTTACTCGATCAGGGCCCTGACGGACGAGCAGTACTTC
.	15	.	TRBV7-9	TRBJ1-6	CASSLAPGRESPLHF	TGTGCCAGCAGCTTAGCACCGGGACGAGAATCACCCCTCCACTTT
TRBD2	15	.	TRBV5-4	TRBJ2-1	CASSSGLAVYNEQFF	TGTGCCAGCAGCTCCGGACTAGCTGTCTACAATGAGCAGTTCTTC
TRBD1	14	once	TRBV10-3	TRBJ1-5	CAIRGTGRNQPQHF	TGTGCCATCAGGGGGACAGGGAGGAATCAGCCCCAGCATTTT
.	13	.	TRBV30	TRBJ1-6	CAGRGEYNSPLHF	TGTGCCGGGAGGGGTGAGTATAATTCACCCCTCCACTTT
.	14	.	TRBV5-5	TRBJ1-4	CASSLQSPNEKLFF	TGTGCCAGCAGCTTGCAGAGCCCAAATGAAAAACTGTTTTTT
TRBD1	16	.	TRBV6-1	TRBJ2-3	CASSASPGQGGDTQYF	TGTGCCAGCAGTGCTAGCCCGGGACAGGGAGGAGATACGCAGTATTTT
.	14	.	TRBV6-5	TRBJ1-2	CASTAGEWFGGYTF	TGTGCCAGCACTGCAGGGGAGTGGTTCGGTGGCTACACCTTC
.	13	.	TRBV11-3	TRBJ2-5	CASSLWRQETQYF	TGTGCCAGCAGCTTATGGCGGCAAGAGACCCAGTACTTC
.	13	.	TRBV6-1	TRBJ2-2	CASQWGDRGELFF	TGTGCCAGCCAGTGGGGCGACCGCGGGGAGCTGTTTTTT
.	15	.	TRBV5-6	TRBJ2-1	CASSLGSLIYNEQFF	TGTGCCAGCAGCTTGGGGTCCCTCATTTACAATGAGCAGTTCTTC
TRBD1	15	.	TRBV7-2	TRBJ1-1	CASSKDRGRWTEAFF	TGTGCCAGCAGCAAGGACAGGGGTCGATGGACTGAAGCTTTCTTT
.	13	.	TRBV10-1	TRBJ1-4	CASSLDRNEKLFF	TGCGCCAGCAGTCTTGACCGAAATGAAAAACTGTTTTTT
.	14	.	TRBV4-1	TRBJ2-2	CASSFRWYSGELFF	TGCGCCAGCAGCTTCCGCTGGTATTCCGGGGAGCTGTTTTTT
TRBD2	15	few	TRBV6-1	TRBJ2-7	CASGGNLAGANEQYF	TGTGCCAGTGGGGGGAACCTAGCGGGGGCTAACGAGCAGTACTTC